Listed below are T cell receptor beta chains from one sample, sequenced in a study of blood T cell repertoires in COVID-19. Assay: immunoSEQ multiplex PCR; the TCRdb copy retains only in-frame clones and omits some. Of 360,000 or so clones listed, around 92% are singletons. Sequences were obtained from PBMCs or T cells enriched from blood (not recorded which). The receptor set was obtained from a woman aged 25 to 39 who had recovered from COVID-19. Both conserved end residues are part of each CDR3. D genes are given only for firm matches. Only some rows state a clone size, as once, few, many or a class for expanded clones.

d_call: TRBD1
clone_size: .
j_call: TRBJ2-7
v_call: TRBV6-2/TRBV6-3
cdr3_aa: CASSSRTGGSYEQYF
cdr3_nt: TGTGCCAGCAGTTCACGGACAGGGGGGTCCTACGAGCAGTACTTC

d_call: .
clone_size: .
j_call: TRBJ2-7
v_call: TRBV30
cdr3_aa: CAYDLSGPIYEQYF
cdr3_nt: TGTGCCTACGACCTGAGCGGACCCATATACGAGCAGTACTTC

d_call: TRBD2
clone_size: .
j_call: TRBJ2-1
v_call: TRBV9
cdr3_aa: CASSVGSGGAFEQFF
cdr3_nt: TGTGCCAGCAGCGTAGGGAGCGGGGGGGCGTTCGAGCAGTTCTTC

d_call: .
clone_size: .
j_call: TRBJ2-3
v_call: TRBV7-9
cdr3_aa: CASSLEAPGDHTDTQYF
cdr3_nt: TGTGCCAGCAGCTTAGAGGCCCCGGGGGACCACACAGATACGCAGTATTTT

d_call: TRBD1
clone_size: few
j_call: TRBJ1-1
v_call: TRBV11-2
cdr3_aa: CASSTYGGQGLTEAFF
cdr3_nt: TGTGCCAGCAGCACCTACGGGGGACAGGGCCTCACTGAAGCTTTCTTT

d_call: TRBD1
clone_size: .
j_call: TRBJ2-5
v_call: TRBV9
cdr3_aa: CASSPDRGKETQYF
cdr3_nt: TGTGCCAGCAGCCCGGACAGGGGAAAGGAGACCCAGTACTTC

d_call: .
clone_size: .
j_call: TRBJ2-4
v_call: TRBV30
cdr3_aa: CAWTENRENIQYF
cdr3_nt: TGTGCCTGGACCGAAAATCGGGAGAACATTCAGTACTTC

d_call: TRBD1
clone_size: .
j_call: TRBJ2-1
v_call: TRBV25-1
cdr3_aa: CASSQPGQYNEQFF
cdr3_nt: TGTGCCAGCAGTCAGCCGGGACAGTACAATGAGCAGTTCTTC

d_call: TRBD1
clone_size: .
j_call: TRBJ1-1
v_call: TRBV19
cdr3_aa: CASTADRQGYAFF
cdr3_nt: TGTGCCAGTACCGCAGATCGACAGGGGTACGCTTTCTTT

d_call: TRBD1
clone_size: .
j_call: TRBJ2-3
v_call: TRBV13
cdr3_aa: CASSTGTGRDTQYF
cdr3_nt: TGTGCCAGCAGCACCGGGACAGGACGGGATACGCAGTATTTT

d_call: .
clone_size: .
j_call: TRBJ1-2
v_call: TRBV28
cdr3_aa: CASSFGGSFYGYTF
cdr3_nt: TGTGCCAGCAGTTTCGGAGGGAGCTTCTATGGCTACACCTTC

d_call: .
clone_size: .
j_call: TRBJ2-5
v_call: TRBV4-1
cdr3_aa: CASSLIFSAKQETQYF
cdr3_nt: TGCGCCAGCAGCCTGATTTTTAGCGCGAAACAAGAGACCCAGTACTTC

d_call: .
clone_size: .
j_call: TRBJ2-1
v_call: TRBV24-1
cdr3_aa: CATSSAGDEQFF
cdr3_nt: TGTGCCACCAGCAGCGCGGGTGATGAGCAGTTCTTC

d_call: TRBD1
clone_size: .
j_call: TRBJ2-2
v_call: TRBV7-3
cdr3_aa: CASSHRGYTGELFF
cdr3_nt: TGTGCCAGCAGCCACAGGGGCTACACCGGGGAGCTGTTTTTT

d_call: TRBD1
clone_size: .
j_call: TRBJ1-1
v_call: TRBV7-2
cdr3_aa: CASSYWGAGGISEAFF
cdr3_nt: TGTGCCAGCAGCTACTGGGGGGCAGGGGGCATCTCTGAAGCTTTCTTT

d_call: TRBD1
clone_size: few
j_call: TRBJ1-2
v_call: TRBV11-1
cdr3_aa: CASSSRTGGYGYTF
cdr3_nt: TGTGCCAGCAGCTCGCGGACAGGGGGATATGGCTACACCTTC

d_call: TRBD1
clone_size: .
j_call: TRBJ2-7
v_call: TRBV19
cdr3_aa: CASSMGGTGYEQYF
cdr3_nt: TGTGCCAGTAGTATGGGCGGGACAGGGTACGAGCAGTACTTC

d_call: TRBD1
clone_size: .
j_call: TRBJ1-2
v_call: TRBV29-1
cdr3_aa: CSVNRGGYGYTF
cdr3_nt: TGCAGCGTTAACAGGGGCGGCTATGGCTACACCTTC

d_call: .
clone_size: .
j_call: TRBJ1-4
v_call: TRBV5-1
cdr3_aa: CASSAASTNEKLFF
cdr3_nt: TGCGCCAGCAGCGCGGCTTCGACTAATGAAAAACTGTTTTTT

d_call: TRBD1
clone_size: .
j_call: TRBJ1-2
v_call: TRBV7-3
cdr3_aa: CASSLYRGRAWNGYTF
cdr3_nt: TGTGCCAGCAGCTTATACAGGGGGCGCGCTTGGAATGGCTACACCTTC

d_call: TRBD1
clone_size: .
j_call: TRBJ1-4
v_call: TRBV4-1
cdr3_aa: CASSQVWDRGEKLFF
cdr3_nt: TGCGCCAGCAGCCAAGTGTGGGACAGGGGTGAAAAACTGTTTTTT

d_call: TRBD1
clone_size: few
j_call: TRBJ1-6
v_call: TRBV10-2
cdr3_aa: CASRNATGQGDGSPLHF
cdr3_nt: TGCGCCAGCAGGAACGCAACGGGACAGGGGGACGGATCACCCCTCCACTTT

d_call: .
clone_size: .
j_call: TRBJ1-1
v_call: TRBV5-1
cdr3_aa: CASSRMQGGGTEAFF
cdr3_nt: TGCGCCAGCAGCCGTATGCAGGGAGGAGGCACTGAAGCTTTCTTT

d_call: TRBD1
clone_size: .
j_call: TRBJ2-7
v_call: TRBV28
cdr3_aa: CASSRPGQGWYEQYF
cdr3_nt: TGTGCCAGCAGTAGACCGGGACAGGGTTGGTACGAGCAGTACTTC

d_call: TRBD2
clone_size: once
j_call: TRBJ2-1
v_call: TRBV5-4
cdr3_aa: CASSRRVIAGVGDNEQFF
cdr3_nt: TGTGCCAGCAGCCGAAGGGTCATAGCGGGAGTCGGGGACAATGAGCAGTTCTTC

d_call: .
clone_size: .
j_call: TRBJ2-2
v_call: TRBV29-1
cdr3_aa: CSVAWQYTGELFF
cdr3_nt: TGCAGCGTTGCTTGGCAATACACCGGGGAGCTGTTTTTT

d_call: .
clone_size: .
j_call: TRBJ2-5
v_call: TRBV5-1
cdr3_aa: CASSFQGNVQETQYF
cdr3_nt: TGCGCCAGCAGCTTCCAGGGAAACGTCCAAGAGACCCAGTACTTC

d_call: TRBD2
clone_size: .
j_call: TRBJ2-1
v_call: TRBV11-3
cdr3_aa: CASSKTSGGYNEQFF
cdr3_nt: TGTGCCAGCAGCAAGACTAGCGGGGGATACAATGAGCAGTTCTTC

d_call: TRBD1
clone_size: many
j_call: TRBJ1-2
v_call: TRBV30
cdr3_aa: CAWRLGTGAYGYTF
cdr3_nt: TGTGCCTGGAGGTTAGGGACAGGGGCCTATGGCTACACCTTC

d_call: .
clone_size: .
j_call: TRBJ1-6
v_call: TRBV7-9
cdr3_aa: CASSLGTTSSPLHF
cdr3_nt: TGTGCCAGCAGCTTAGGGACAACGAGTTCACCCCTCCACTTT

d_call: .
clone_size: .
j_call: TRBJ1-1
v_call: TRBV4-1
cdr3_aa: CASSQDGQRMNTEAFF
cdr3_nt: TGCGCCAGCAGCCAAGATGGACAGCGCATGAACACTGAAGCTTTCTTT

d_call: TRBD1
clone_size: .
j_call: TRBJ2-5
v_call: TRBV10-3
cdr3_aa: CAIRTGLGETQYF
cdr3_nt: TGTGCCATCAGGACAGGGCTAGGAGAGACCCAGTACTTC

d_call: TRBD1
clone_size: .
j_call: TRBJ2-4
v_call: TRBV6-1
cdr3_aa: CASSEALDRLQYF
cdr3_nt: TGTGCCAGCAGTGAAGCGCTGGACAGGCTACAGTACTTC

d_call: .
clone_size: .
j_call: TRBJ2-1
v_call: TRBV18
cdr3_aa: CASSPPGLRSFRNEQFF
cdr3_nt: TGTGCCAGCTCACCTCCGGGACTGCGGAGTTTTCGGAATGAGCAGTTCTTC

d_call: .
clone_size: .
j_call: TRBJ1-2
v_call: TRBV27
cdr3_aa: CASSLNGEWNYGYTF
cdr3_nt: TGTGCCAGCAGTTTAAACGGAGAGTGGAACTATGGCTACACCTTC

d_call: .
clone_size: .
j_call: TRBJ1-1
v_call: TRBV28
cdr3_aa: CASSFPLQSYTEAFF
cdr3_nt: TGTGCCAGCAGTTTTCCCCTACAGTCGTATACTGAAGCTTTCTTT

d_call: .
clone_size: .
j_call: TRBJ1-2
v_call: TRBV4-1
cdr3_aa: CASSPQAGNSVSTTYGYTF
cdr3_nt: TGCGCCAGCAGCCCACAGGCGGGAAACAGCGTATCTACAACCTATGGCTACACCTTC

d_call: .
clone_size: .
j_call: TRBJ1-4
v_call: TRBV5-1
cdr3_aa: CASSLGDTNEKLFF
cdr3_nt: TGCGCCAGCAGCTTGGGGGACACCAATGAAAAACTGTTTTTT

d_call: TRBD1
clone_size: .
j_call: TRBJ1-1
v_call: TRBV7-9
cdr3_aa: CASSSPGQEVPEAFF
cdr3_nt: TGTGCCAGCAGCTCCCCGGGACAGGAGGTTCCTGAAGCTTTCTTT

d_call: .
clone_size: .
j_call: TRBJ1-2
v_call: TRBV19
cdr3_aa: CASSINSIPLGYTF
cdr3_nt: TGTGCCAGTAGTATTAACAGCATACCCCTCGGCTACACCTTC

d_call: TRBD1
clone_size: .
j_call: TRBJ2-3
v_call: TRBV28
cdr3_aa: CASSPVRGRADTQYF
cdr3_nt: TGTGCCAGCAGTCCAGTAAGGGGGCGGGCAGATACGCAGTATTTT

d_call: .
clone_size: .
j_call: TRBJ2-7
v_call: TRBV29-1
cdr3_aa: CSVETLGQGGQYF
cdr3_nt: TGCAGCGTTGAAACTTTGGGGCAGGGGGGGCAGTACTTC

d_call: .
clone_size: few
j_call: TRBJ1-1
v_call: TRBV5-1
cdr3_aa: CASSHKPGENTEAFF
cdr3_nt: TGCGCCAGCAGCCACAAACCGGGAGAAAACACTGAAGCTTTCTTT

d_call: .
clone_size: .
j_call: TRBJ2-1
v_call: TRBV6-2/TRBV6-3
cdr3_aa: CASSSGFVYNEQFF
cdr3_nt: TGTGCCAGCAGCTCAGGGTTTGTCTACAATGAGCAGTTCTTC

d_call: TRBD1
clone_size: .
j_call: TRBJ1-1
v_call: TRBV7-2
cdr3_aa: CASSLSPRGRAEAFF
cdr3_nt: TGTGCCAGCAGCCTCTCTCCTAGGGGGCGAGCTGAAGCTTTCTTT

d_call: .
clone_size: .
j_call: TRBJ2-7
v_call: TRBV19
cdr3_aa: CASSIPGYEQYF
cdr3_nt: TGTGCCAGTAGTATTCCAGGGTACGAGCAGTACTTC

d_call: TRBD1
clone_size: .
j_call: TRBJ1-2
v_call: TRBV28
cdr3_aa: CASSSWTGGLVAGYTF
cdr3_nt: TGTGCCAGCAGTTCTTGGACAGGAGGCTTGGTTGCTGGCTACACCTTC

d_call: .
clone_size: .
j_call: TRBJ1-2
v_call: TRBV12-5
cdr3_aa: CASGLGNGYTF
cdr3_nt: TGTGCTAGTGGTCTCGGGAATGGCTACACCTTC

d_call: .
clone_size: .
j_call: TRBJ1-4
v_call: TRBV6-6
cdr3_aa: CASTLERSSEKLFF
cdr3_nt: TGTGCCAGCACCCTAGAGCGGAGTTCGGAAAAACTGTTTTTT

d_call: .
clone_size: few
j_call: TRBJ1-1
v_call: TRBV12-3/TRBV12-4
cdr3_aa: CASSLGSEAFF
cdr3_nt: TGTGCCAGCAGTTTGGGGAGTGAAGCTTTCTTT

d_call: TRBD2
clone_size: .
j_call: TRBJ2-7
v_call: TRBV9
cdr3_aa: CASSVASGIQYEQYF
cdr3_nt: TGTGCCAGCAGCGTAGCTAGCGGGATTCAGTACGAGCAGTACTTC

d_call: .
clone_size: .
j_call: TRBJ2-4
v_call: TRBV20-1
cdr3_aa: CSASRRAEGDIQYF
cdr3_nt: TGCAGTGCTAGTCGGCGGGCGGAAGGAGACATTCAGTACTTC

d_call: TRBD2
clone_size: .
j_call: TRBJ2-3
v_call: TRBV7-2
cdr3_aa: CASSYTAGGDKYF
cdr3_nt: TGTGCCAGCAGCTACACTGCGGGGGGAGATAAGTATTTT

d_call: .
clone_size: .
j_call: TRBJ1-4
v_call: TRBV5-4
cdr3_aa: CASSLVPNSNEKLFF
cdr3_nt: TGTGCCAGCAGCTTGGTCCCTAACTCTAATGAAAAACTGTTTTTT

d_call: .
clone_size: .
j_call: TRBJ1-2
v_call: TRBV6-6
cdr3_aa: CASSPGTNYGYTF
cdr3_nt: TGTGCCAGCAGCCCCGGGACAAACTATGGCTACACCTTC

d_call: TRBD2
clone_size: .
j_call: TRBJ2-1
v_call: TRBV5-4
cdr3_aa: CASSFGGRGVNEQFF
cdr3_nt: TGTGCCAGCAGCTTCGGCGGGAGGGGGGTAAATGAGCAGTTCTTC

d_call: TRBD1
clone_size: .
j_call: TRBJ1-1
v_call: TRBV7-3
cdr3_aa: CASSLKTGGGSEAFF
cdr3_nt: TGTGCCAGCAGCTTAAAGACAGGGGGCGGGTCTGAAGCTTTCTTT

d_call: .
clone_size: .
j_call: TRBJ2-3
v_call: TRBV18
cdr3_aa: CASSPSDTQYF
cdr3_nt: TGTGCCAGCTCACCTTCGGATACGCAGTATTTT

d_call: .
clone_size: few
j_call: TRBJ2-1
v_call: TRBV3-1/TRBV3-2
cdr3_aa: CASSSRGEQFF
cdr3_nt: TGTGCCAGCAGTTCTCGGGGTGAGCAGTTCTTC